This T cell receptor beta chain was sequenced during a study of vaccination effects on CD4 cells after COVID-19 (dated by TCRdb to 2022 to 2024). Describing the broader study: Participants received two doses of either the BNT162b2 or the mRNA-1273 mRNA SARS-CoV-2 vaccine. The Oncomine TCR Beta short-read assay on an Illumina iSeq 100 was used to sequence cultures from other donors in the study. SARS-CoV-2 spike-specific CD4+ TCR repertoires were compared before and after mRNA vaccination in COVID-19 convalescent patients and in infection-naive vaccine recipients. In a couple of convalescent patients, pre-vaccine samples were collected 16 days and one week ahead of the first dose, 142 and 148 days after COVID-19 diagnosis. A total of 9 to 11 COVID-19 convalescent patients and 4 SARS-CoV-2-naive healthy vaccine recipients were included in the full study. Study-level results and caveats: Only a small number of convalescent patients were included, and no early post-infection timepoints were available, which limited the study. Both infection-induced and vaccine-induced clones contracted markedly at late post-vaccination timepoints, which is consistent with waning T cell responses. Among convalescent patients, the spike-reactive repertoire after vaccination was made up mainly of new vaccine-induced clones that were largely distinct from the clones induced by infection.

A single count supports this clone. It lacks a known antigen. Within one base of it there is no much larger clone, and no base qualities were kept. To identify antigen-specific CD4+ T cell clonotypes by their expansion, the ViraFEST assay first stimulated PBMC with viral peptide pools and then applied TCR sequencing. After about 9 days of culture, CD4+ T cells were isolated with the EasySep CD4+ T cell isolation kit. Convalescent patients had PCR-confirmed SARS-CoV-2 infection between March and December 2020, before Alpha, Beta and Delta variants emerged in the United States. Approximately 2 million PBMC per well were cultured in IMDM with about 4.6% human AB serum, roughly 11 IU/ml IL-2 and gentamicin, plus 10 ug/ml peptides. An HIV-1 Nef peptide pool served as the negative control culture condition. On days 3 and 7, half of the culture medium was replaced with fresh IL-2-containing medium. Unless noted otherwise, every peptide stimulation condition was cultured in triplicate wells. PBMC were separated from whole blood using Ficoll-Paque Plus gradient centrifugation and were then either cryopreserved at -140C or used fresh. The QIAamp micro DNA kit was used to extract genomic DNA from the cultured CD4+ T cells.

Library preparation employed the immunoSEQ multiplex PCR assay. DNA from the CD4+ T cells that had been cultured and isolated underwent TCR beta CDR3 sequencing. The paper's data handling went like this. Non-productive TCR sequences were discarded, and reads were trimmed to the CDR3 region, with only CDR3s of 7 or more amino acids retained. The MANAFEST web app was used to pick out antigen-specific clonotypes by comparing their expansion in peptide wells with that in reference cultures. For clones to be considered positive, expansion at FDR<0.05 versus reference and all other wells, an odds ratio above 5, and a frequency above 0.1% in two replicate wells were required. A clonotype was defined as cross-reactive if the clonotype was significantly expanded both in SARS-CoV-2 spike wells and in at least one common cold coronavirus spike condition. Levenshtein distance calculated with the stringdist R package was used to assess CDR3 similarity, and unrooted trees were constructed with ape in R 3.6.1. The immuneACCESS repertoire file appears here via TCRdb, limited to in-frame rearrangements. These files lack a portion of the clones; in checked studies, under half of the deficit traces to unresolved V genes, and the cause of the others is not known. That table furnishes V, J and clone size, whereas the DNA furnished D and trimming. The table for this sample lists tens of thousands of clones; 75% to 85% of them were counted only once. The biggest ten clones account for approximately 5% of the sample.

The specimen comprised CD4+ T cells from PBMCs cultured with HIV peptides, sampled before COVID-19 vaccination. The cell subset or site label on this specimen signifies: HIV-1 Nef peptide pool negative control/reference culture. This clonotype was sampled from a human donor who had a prior SARS-CoV-2 infection.

The DNA is as follows: TGTGCCAGCTCACCGAAGTCAACAGGGGTAGAGACTGAAGCTTTCTTT. Protein translation: CASSPKSTGVETEAFF. The V and J segments used are TRBV18 and TRBJ1-1, and TRBD1 matches 7 of the central bases. Trimming leaves V shorter by 3 bases and J shorter by 5 bases, with the junction holding 12 bases beyond the gene matches. Including cysteine and phenylalanine, the CDR3 has 16 amino acids. Of all the DNA, just the CDR3 is kept, 48 bases in frame from base 1. For CDR1 and CDR2, the germline V gene lists KGHSH and LQKENI. Beyond the CDR3, the reference TRBV18 and TRBJ1-1 genes provide the residues; the full variable domain reads: NAGVMQNPRHLVRRRGQEARLRCSPMKGHSHVYWYRQLPEEGLKFMVYLQKENIIDESGMPKERFSAEFPKEGPSILRIQQVVRGDSAAYFCASSPKSTGVETEAFFGQGTRLTVV.